The next 24 T cell receptor beta chains were all read from a single sample in a study of Ad26.COV2.S vaccination and SARS-CoV-2 variants. The treatment denotes: roughly 19 received Ad26.COV2.S at low or high dose, single or two shots; roughly five received placebo; per-sample allocation not given. All samples were drawn on day 63, counting from the first vaccine or placebo injection. The data were produced by immunoSEQ multiplex PCR, yet TCRdb's version contains in-frame clones alone and is incomplete. Of 300,000 to 350,000 clones in the sample, approximately 86% were seen once. The source was peripheral blood, collected in a trial of Ad26.COV2.S vaccine versus placebo. The receptor set was obtained from a person between 18 and 65 years old who received the Ad26.COV2.S COVID-19 vaccine or a placebo.

This chain joins TRBV7-3 and TRBJ2-1; D perhaps matches TRBD1 (6 bases). Per the germline V gene, CDR1 is SGHTA and CDR2 is FQGTGA. Trimming pared 5 bases from V and 1 base from J, leaving 12 bases between. The CDR3 runs to 15 residues. DNA of the CDR3: TGTGCCAGCAGCGTCCAAAGGGGGTCCTACAATGAGCAGTTCTTC. The encoded protein is CASSVQRGSYNEQFF.

This rearrangement joins TRBV3-1 (or the pseudogene TRBV3-2) to TRBJ1-3; 7 bases align to TRBD1. This CDR3 is 14 amino acids long. Germline V gene lookup returns CDR1 LGHDT and CDR2 YNNKEL (reference sequence). V lost 1 base to trimming and J lost 3 bases; unmatched junction nucleotides: 0. The CDR3 here is CASSQAGGGNTIYF. For the CDR3, the DNA is TGTGCCAGCAGCCAAGCAGGGGGTGGAAACACCATATATTTT.

V and J are TRBV4-2 and TRBJ1-4; maybe TRBD1 (6 bases). With 3 bases removed from V and 2 bases from J, the gap between germline ends came to 13 bases. CDR1 and CDR2 from the germline V gene are LGHNA and YNFKEQ. This CDR3 contains 16 residues. The CDR3 protein is CASSQGDQGTNEKLFF. CDR3 DNA: TGTGCCAGCAGCCAGGGTGACCAGGGGACTAATGAAAAACTGTTTTTT.

The chain has TRBV19 and TRBJ2-7; 11 bases map to TRBD1. This CDR3 has 16 amino acids. Per germline, CDR1 LNHDA and CDR2 SQIVND (reference sequence). Trimming took 2 bases from V and 3 from J; bases not matched to a gene: 6. DNA for the CDR3: TGTGCCAGTAGTATACAGACCGGGACAGGGGGCTACGAGCAGTACTTC. Protein: CASSIQTGTGGYEQYF.

V usage is TRBV6-1 and J usage is TRBJ2-7, with TRBD2 identical over 16 bases. The CDR3 sequence is 19 residues long. Germline V CDR1 and CDR2: MNHNS, SASEGT. V shed 2 bases and J 5 bases; nucleotides not matched to a gene: 12. The CDR3 DNA is TGTGCCAGCAGTGAACCCGCGGGACTAGCGGGAGGGCCGTGGCACGAGCAGTACTTC. Translated, it gives CASSEPAGLAGGPWHEQYF.

V is TRBV19 and J is TRBJ2-3; possibly TRBD2 for D (5 bases). Germline CDR1 is LNHDA and CDR2 is SQIVND (reference sequence). Deletions cut 7 bases from V and 6 bases from J, with 8 bases between. This CDR3 region has 11 residues. The CDR3 DNA sequence: TGTGCCAGTACGGGGTCTGATACGCAGTATTTT. This sequence encodes CASTGSDTQYF.

This chain connects TRBV4-1 to TRBJ1-4; D is perhaps TRBD1 (6 bases). The CDR3 is 18 residues long. V was shortened by 7 bases and J by 7 bases, with 28 bases between the two germline ends. Germline V CDR1 and CDR2: MGHRA, YSYEKL. The CDR3 coding sequence is TGCGCCAGCACCAAAATACCCCTCGAGGGGGGCGAAGGTGAAAAACTGTTTTTT. It is translated as CASTKIPLEGGEGEKLFF.

The rearrangement joins TRBV27 to TRBJ2-1, with 11 bases fitting TRBD2. In germline, CDR1 is MNHEY, CDR2 SMNVEV (reference sequence). The CDR3 runs to 15 residues. V dropped 6 bases and J dropped 4; count of bases not matched to a gene: 5. The CDR3 spells CASRETSGVYNEQFF. CDR3 in DNA: TGTGCCAGCAGGGAGACTAGCGGGGTATACAATGAGCAGTTCTTC.

The V and J genes are TRBV12-3 or TRBV12-4 and TRBJ1-1; D perhaps matches TRBD1 (5 bases). This CDR3 has 13 residues. The ends were cut back, 6 bases at V and 2 bases at J, with 10 bases in the middle. CDR3 amino acids: CASSPGPNTEAFF. DNA for the CDR3: TGTGCCAGCAGCCCGGGACCTAACACTGAAGCTTTCTTT.

The chain couples TRBV11-2 to TRBJ2-7, with D tentatively TRBD1 or TRBD2 (6 bases each). CDR1 and CDR2 (germline): SGHAT, FQNNGV. This CDR3 comprises 12 residues. V lost 1 base to trimming and J lost 10 bases, with 11 bases between them. The CDR3 sequence is CASSLVQGTQYF. The CDR3 coding sequence is TGTGCCAGCAGCTTAGTCCAGGGGACTCAGTACTTC.

This clone was seen a single time. The rearrangement joins TRBV3-1 (or the pseudogene TRBV3-2) to TRBJ2-3; no reliable D call. This CDR3 region has 15 residues. Trimming took 2 bases from V and 2 from J, leaving 11 bases between them. The germline CDR1 and CDR2 sequences are LGHDT and YNNKEL (reference sequence). CDR3: CASSQSGSPTDTQYF. Here the CDR3 DNA reads TGTGCCAGCAGCCAATCGGGCAGCCCCACAGATACGCAGTATTTT.

The V gene is TRBV4-2, the J gene TRBJ2-2, with a possible D match to TRBD1 (6 bases). Trimming took off 3 bases at V and 4 bases at J, with 12 bases between the two ends. The CDR3 sequence is 15 residues long. Germline V gives CDR1 LGHNA, CDR2 YNFKEQ. CDR3 nucleotide sequence: TGTGCCAGCAGCCAGTCAGGGGCGCGCACCGGGGAGCTGTTTTTT. Translation gives CASSQSGARTGELFF.

This rearrangement joins TRBV21-1 to TRBJ1-3. TRBV21-1 is an annotated pseudogene. The CDR3 length is 19 residues. The CDR3 DNA reads as TGTGCCAGCAGCAAAGATGGGGGTCACAGTTTCGTCTCTGGAAACACCATATATTTT. It translates to CASSKDGGHSFVSGNTIYF.

The V gene is TRBV10-3, the J gene TRBJ2-1, with 11 positions matching TRBD2. The CDR3 is made up of 15 amino acids. The germline V gene encodes CDR1 ENHRY and CDR2 SYGVKD. J gave up 8 bases and V 6 bases, and 9 bases lay outside the gene matches. The CDR3: CAISISGGARDEQFF. Here the CDR3 DNA reads TGTGCCATCAGCATTAGCGGGGGGGCTCGGGATGAGCAGTTCTTC.

The chain links TRBV5-4 to TRBJ2-5; a weak D match, TRBD1 (7 bases). Germline V gene lookup returns CDR1 SGHNT and CDR2 YYREEE (reference sequence). The CDR3 loop spans 15 amino acids. V gave up 0 bases and J gave up 5 bases, with 14 bases separating them. The CDR3: CASSLGRGRSETQYF. The CDR3 nucleotides are TGTGCCAGCAGCTTGGGGAGGGGGCGCTCGGAGACCCAGTACTTC.

The CDR3 coding sequence is TGTGCCAGCAGTTACTCGACCACAGCCATTGGTGGCTACACCTTC. Its protein product is CASSYSTTAIGGYTF. The gene calls are TRBV6-5 and TRBJ1-2; D uncertain. The length of the CDR3 is 15 residues. V lost 0 bases to trimming and J lost 7 bases, with 15 bases between them. Germline lookup yields CDR1 MNHEY and CDR2 SVGAGI.

This clone was detected once. The chain couples TRBV7-8 to TRBJ2-7; D perhaps matches TRBD2 (5 bases). This CDR3 has 12 amino acids. Germline V gene data show CDR1 as SGHVS and CDR2 as FQNEAQ. V was trimmed by 5 bases and J by 7 bases, leaving 12 bases between them. Here the CDR3 DNA reads TGTGCCAGCAGCCGACAACGAGGGGAGCAGTACTTC. Protein: CASSRQRGEQYF. Full variable domain (remainder filled in from reference TRBV7-8 and TRBJ2-7): GAGVSQSPRYKVAKRGQDVALRCDPISGHVSLFWYQQALGQGPEFLTYFQNEAQLDKSGLPSDRFFAERPEGSVSTLKIQRTQQEDSAVYLCASSRQRGEQYFGPGTRLTVT.

This clone was picked up one time. V usage is TRBV5-1 and J usage is TRBJ2-7; D possibly uses TRBD1 or TRBD2 (5 bases each). Germline V gene lookup returns CDR1 SGHRS and CDR2 YFSETQ. Trimming left V 5 bases short and J 2 bases short, with 17 bases between. The CDR3 runs to 15 residues. CDR3 sequence (DNA): TGCGCCAGCAGACCGAACCGGGACGGAGCCTACGAGCAGTACTTC. Translation: CASRPNRDGAYEQYF.

This chain joins TRBV5-1 and TRBJ2-7; 7 bases line up with TRBD1. V lost 4 bases to trimming and J lost 1 base; unmatched junction nucleotides: 5. CDR3 length: 14 amino acids. Per the germline V gene, CDR1 is SGHRS and CDR2 is YFSETQ. The chain's CDR3 is CASSQEGASYEQYF. The CDR3 DNA follows: TGCGCCAGCAGCCAAGAGGGGGCTTCCTACGAGCAGTACTTC.

This clone showed up just a few times. The V and J genes are TRBV7-2 and TRBJ1-1; D perhaps matches TRBD1 (5 bases). The ends were cut back, 0 bases at V and 7 bases at J, with 18 bases in the middle. The CDR3 totals 16 residues. Germline V gene data show CDR1 as SGHTA and CDR2 as FQGNSA. The CDR3 DNA sequence: TGTGCCAGCAGCTTAGCGCTGGGGGGGTTGGGGCTTGAAGCTTTCTTT. Amino acids: CASSLALGGLGLEAFF.

The V call is TRBV24-1, the J call TRBJ1-3; 10 nucleotides align to TRBD1. Germline lookup yields CDR1 KGHDR and CDR2 SFDVKD. Germline trimming cut 8 bases from V and 2 bases from J; bases unmatched to any gene: 14. The CDR3 contains 18 residues. CDR3 DNA sequence: TGTGCCACCACCGTACCCGGGACAGGGGACGAGGCTGGAAACACCATATATTTT. Translating gives CATTVPGTGDEAGNTIYF.

This clone came up a few times. This chain connects TRBV6-6 to TRBJ2-7; no reliable D call. Germline assignment: CDR1 MNHNY and CDR2 SVGAGI (reference sequence). Trimming shortened V by 6 bases and J by 3 bases, and 9 bases separated the two germline ends. The CDR3 sequence is 12 residues long. CDR3 sequence: CASSSTYYEQYF. As DNA, the CDR3 is TGTGCCAGCAGCTCCACATACTACGAGCAGTACTTC.

The CDR3 DNA reads TGTGCCAGCAGGGTCGGGGGCTCTGGGGCCAACGTCCTGACTTTC. Amino acid sequence: CASRVGGSGANVLTF. V usage is TRBV5-4 and J usage is TRBJ2-6, with D maybe TRBD2 (6 bases). The V end lost 5 bases, the J end lost 0 bases, and 9 bases lay between the germline ends. The germline V gene encodes CDR1 SGHNT and CDR2 YYREEE (reference sequence). This CDR3 has 15 amino acids.

On this clone itself: A much larger clone is a single base away; this may be a read error. This CDR3 is also generated by other DNA sequences in the sample. This sequence joins TRBV5-1 and TRBJ2-7; D perhaps matches TRBD1 (5 bases). Germline V gene data show CDR1 as SGHRS and CDR2 as YFSETQ. V was trimmed by 0 bases and J by 0 bases, leaving 7 bases between them. The CDR3 runs to 14 residues. CDR3 loop: CASSLGQGSYEQYF. The CDR3 nucleotides read TGCGCCAGCAGCTTGGGGCAGGGCTCCTACGAGCAGTACTTC. The full variable domain, rest sourced from reference TRBV5-1 and TRBJ2-7, is KAGVTQTPRYLIKTRGQQVTLSCSPISGHRSVSWYQQTPGQGLQFLFEYFSETQRNKGNFPGRFSGRQFSNSRSEMNVSTLELGDSALYLCASSLGQGSYEQYFGPGTRLTVT.